The rows below give T cell receptor beta chains drawn from one sample of a study of cytomegalovirus exposure and HLA in healthy donors. Some clones are missing from TCRdb's copy, which holds only in-frame ones; the method was immunoSEQ multiplex PCR. In the table there are approximately 220,000 clones, around nine tenths of which are singletons. The sample taken for sequencing was PBMCs. All receptors derive from a woman between 18 and 30 years old in good health and CMV-seronegative. CDR3s include the opening cysteine and the closing phenylalanine or tryptophan. Fields, in order: clone size, D gene, V gene, J gene, CDR3 DNA, CDR3 protein. A D gene is named only where the DNA matches it firmly. Size values are once, few and many counts, or a class for expanded clones, and some rows have none.

>NA|NA|TRBV10-1|TRBJ2-2
TGCGCCAGCAGTGAGGGAGTTGAGACCGGGGAGCTGTTTTTT
CASSEGVETGELFF
>few|NA|TRBV19|TRBJ1-2
TGTGCCAGCGAACAGGGAAAGGGGTATGGCTACACCTTC
CASEQGKGYGYTF
>NA|NA|TRBV2|TRBJ2-7
TGTGCCAGCAGTGGGTCGGGGGGCTGGAGGTACGAGCAGTACTTC
CASSGSGGWRYEQYF
>NA|TRBD1|TRBV15|TRBJ2-7
TGTGCCACCAGCGGAGGACAGGGAGGCAACGAGCAGTACTTC
CATSGGQGGNEQYF
>once|TRBD1|TRBV30|TRBJ2-3
TGTGCCTGGAGTAAGGGGGCGAGAGATACGCAGTATTTT
CAWSKGARDTQYF
>NA|NA|TRBV15|TRBJ2-1
TGTGCCACCAGCCCCCACGTCAGGGGTGAGCAGTTCTTC
CATSPHVRGEQFF
>NA|TRBD2|TRBV19|TRBJ2-1
TGTGCCATCCCACAAAGCGGGGAATCCTACAATGAGCAGTTCTTC
CAIPQSGESYNEQFF
>NA|TRBD1|TRBV29-1|TRBJ2-3
TGCAGCGTTGGGACAGGGGGCACAGATACGCAGTATTTT
CSVGTGGTDTQYF
>NA|NA|TRBV29-1|TRBJ2-4
TGCAGCGTTGAGGGGCGATTATCCAAAAACATTCAGTACTTC
CSVEGRLSKNIQYF
>NA|NA|TRBV13|TRBJ2-5
TGTGCCAGCAGCTCGAGGGCCCTACAACCTCAAGAGACCCAGTACTTC
CASSSRALQPQETQYF
>NA|NA|TRBV18|TRBJ1-4
TGTGCCAGCTCACCCCAGACAGTTACTCAAAATGAAAAACTGTTTTTT
CASSPQTVTQNEKLFF
>NA|NA|TRBV15|TRBJ2-2
TGTGCCACCAGCAGTTGGGCAGGGGAGCTGTTTTTT
CATSSWAGELFF
>NA|TRBD1|TRBV18|TRBJ2-7
TGTGCCAGCTCACCACTTGGGACAGGGAGCGACGAGCAGTACTTC
CASSPLGTGSDEQYF
>NA|TRBD1|TRBV11-2|TRBJ2-5
TGTGCCAGCAGCCGGGTCGGACAGGGGGTAGACTTC
CASSRVGQGVDF
>NA|TRBD1|TRBV7-9|TRBJ1-2
TGTGCCAGCAGCTTAAACAGGGGCGGTTATGGCTACACCTTC
CASSLNRGGYGYTF
>NA|NA|TRBV9|TRBJ1-1
TGTGCCAGCAGCGCCCTACAGATGAACACTGAAGCTTTCTTT
CASSALQMNTEAFF
>NA|NA|TRBV27|TRBJ2-3
TGTGCCAGCAGTCTACTTATGGCGGCGGGCAGCACAGATACGCAGTATTTT
CASSLLMAAGSTDTQYF
>NA|NA|TRBV29-1|TRBJ2-2
TGCAGCGTTGCGGAACAGTTTAACACCGGGGAGCTGTTTTTT
CSVAEQFNTGELFF
>few|NA|TRBV19|TRBJ2-1
TGTGCCAGTCGGATGGGACTCCGGGACAATGAGCAGTTCTTC
CASRMGLRDNEQFF
>NA|NA|TRBV7-9|TRBJ2-7
TGTGCCAGCAGCCCAGAGTTTTTAGGGAGCTACGAGCAGTACTTC
CASSPEFLGSYEQYF
>NA|TRBD2|TRBV6-6|TRBJ2-1
TGTGCCAGCAGACCCGGGACTAGCGGGAGGGACGGTGAGCAGTTCTTC
CASRPGTSGRDGEQFF
>once|NA|TRBV5-1|TRBJ2-2
TGCGCCAGCAGCTTTAGCGGCTCGAACACCGGGGAGCTGTTTTTT
CASSFSGSNTGELFF
>NA|TRBD1|TRBV4-1|TRBJ2-2
TGCGCCAGCAGCCCCCCCCGGGACAGGGCCGATGTGACCGGGGAGCTGTTTTTT
CASSPPRDRADVTGELFF
>NA|NA|TRBV2|TRBJ1-2
TGTGCCAGCACGGGCAGCGGGGAGTATGGCTACACCTTC
CASTGSGEYGYTF
>few|NA|TRBV5-4|TRBJ2-5
TGTGCCAGCAGCTTGACTAGCCAAGAGACCCAGTACTTC
CASSLTSQETQYF
>NA|NA|TRBV19|TRBJ1-5
TGTGCCAGTAGTATCCACAGGGTCAGGCAGCCCCAGCATTTT
CASSIHRVRQPQHF
>few|NA|TRBV28|TRBJ1-2
TGTGCCAGCAGAACCGGGAATTATGGCTACACCTTC
CASRTGNYGYTF
>NA|NA|TRBV7-9|TRBJ1-5
TGTGCCAGCAGCTTAATAGGGCGGGAGCGCAATCAGCCCCAGCATTTT
CASSLIGRERNQPQHF
>NA|NA|TRBV19|TRBJ2-7
TGTGCCAGTAGTATATCTAGGGGCTCCGAGCAGTACTTC
CASSISRGSEQYF
>NA|NA|TRBV6-5|TRBJ2-3
TGTGCCAGCAGTTCGGGACTCCTCAGCACAGATACGCAGTATTTT
CASSSGLLSTDTQYF